This TCR beta chain was captured by sequencing in a study of blood T cell repertoires in COVID-19. In the study overall: The origin of the acute and convalescent COVID-19 samples was the United States, Italy and Spain. Sample material is recorded as cDNA or gDNA derived from T cells, B-cell-depleted T cells, or PBMCs.

Per the study methods: Estimates of nucleated cell counts were drawn from the amplification of reference gene primers. Produced via immunoSEQ multiplex PCR; TCRdb's table is partial and in-frame only. V and J calls and clone size come straight from that table; D and trimming were deduced from the DNA. The repertoire holds about 48,000 clones, with 77% as singletons. Germline lookup yields CDR1 SGHDT and CDR2 YYEEEE. With 3 bases removed from V and 4 bases from J, the gap between germline ends came to 14 bases. The CDR3 is 15 amino acids. Sample: peripheral blood. The receptor's source is a human donor with active or convalescent COVID-19. The donor label of this sample is uncertain. The J gene is TRBJ2-1, the V gene TRBV5-6, with D maybe TRBD2 (5 bases). The CDR3 DNA reads as TGTGCCAGCAGCTATAAATACCGGGATTACAATGAGCAGTTCTTC. It codes for CASSYKYRDYNEQFF.